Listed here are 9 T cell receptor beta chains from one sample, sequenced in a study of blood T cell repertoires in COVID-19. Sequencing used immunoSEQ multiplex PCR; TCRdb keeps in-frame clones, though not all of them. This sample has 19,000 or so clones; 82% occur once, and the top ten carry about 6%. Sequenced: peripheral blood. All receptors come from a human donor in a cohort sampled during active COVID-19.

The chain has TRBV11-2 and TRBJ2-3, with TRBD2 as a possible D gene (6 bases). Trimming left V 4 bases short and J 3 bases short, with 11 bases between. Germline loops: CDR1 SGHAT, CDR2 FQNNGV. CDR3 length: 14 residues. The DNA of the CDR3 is TGTGCCAGCAGCTATGCCGGAGGGACAGATACGCAGTATTTT. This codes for CASSYAGGTDTQYF.

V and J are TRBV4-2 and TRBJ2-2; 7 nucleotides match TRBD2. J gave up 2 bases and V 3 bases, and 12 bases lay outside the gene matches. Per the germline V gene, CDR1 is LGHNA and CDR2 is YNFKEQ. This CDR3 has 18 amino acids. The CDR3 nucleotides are TGTGCCAGCAGCCAGGTAACGGGAGGCCGAATTAACACCGGGGAGCTGTTTTTT. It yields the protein CASSQVTGGRINTGELFF.

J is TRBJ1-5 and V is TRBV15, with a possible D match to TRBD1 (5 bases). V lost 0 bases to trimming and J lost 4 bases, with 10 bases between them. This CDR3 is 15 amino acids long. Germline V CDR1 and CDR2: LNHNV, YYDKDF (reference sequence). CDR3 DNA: TGTGCCACCAGCAGAGATAAAGGGGTGAATCAGCCCCAGCATTTT. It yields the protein CATSRDKGVNQPQHF.

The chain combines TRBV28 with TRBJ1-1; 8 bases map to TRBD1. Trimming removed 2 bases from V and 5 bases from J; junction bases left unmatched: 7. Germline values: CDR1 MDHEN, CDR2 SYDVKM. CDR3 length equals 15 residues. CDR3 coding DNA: TGTGCCAGCAGTTTACCTCAGGGGGCGCGGACTGAAGCTTTCTTT. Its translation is CASSLPQGARTEAFF. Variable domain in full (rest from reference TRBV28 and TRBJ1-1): DVKVTQSSRYLVKRTGEKVFLECVQDMDHENMFWYRQDPGLGLRLIYFSYDVKMKEKGDIPEGYSVSREKKERFSLILESASTNQTSMYLCASSLPQGARTEAFFGQGTRLTVV.

The CDR3: CASSHPQGMWDNQPQHF. The CDR3 nucleotides are TGTGCCAGCAGCCATCCACAGGGTATGTGGGACAATCAGCCCCAGCATTTT. This sequence joins TRBV14 and TRBJ1-5; possibly TRBD1 for D (6 bases). The V end was cut by 3 bases, the J end by 3 bases, with 18 bases between. Germline V gives CDR1 SGHDN, CDR2 FVKESK. CDR3 length equals 17 residues. Combining the CDR3 with reference TRBV14 and TRBJ1-5 gives the whole variable domain EAGVTQFPSHSVIEKGQTVTLRCDPISGHDNLYWYRRVMGKEIKFLLHFVKESKQDESGMPNNRFLAERTGGTYSTLKVQPAELEDSGVYFCASSHPQGMWDNQPQHFGDGTRLSIL.

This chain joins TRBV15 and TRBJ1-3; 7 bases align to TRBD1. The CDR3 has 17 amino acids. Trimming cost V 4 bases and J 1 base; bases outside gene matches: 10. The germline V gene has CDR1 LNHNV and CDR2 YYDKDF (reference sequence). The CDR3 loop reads CATSIDGGRGSGNTIYF. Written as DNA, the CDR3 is TGTGCCACCAGCATAGACGGTGGCAGGGGGTCTGGAAACACCATATATTTT.

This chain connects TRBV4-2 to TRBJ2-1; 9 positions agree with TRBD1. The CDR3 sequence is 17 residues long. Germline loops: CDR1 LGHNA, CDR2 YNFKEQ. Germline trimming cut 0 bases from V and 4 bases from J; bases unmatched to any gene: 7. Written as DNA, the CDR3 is TGTGCCAGCAGCCAAGATCGGGTGGGGACAGGGTACAATGAGCAGTTCTTC. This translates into CASSQDRVGTGYNEQFF.

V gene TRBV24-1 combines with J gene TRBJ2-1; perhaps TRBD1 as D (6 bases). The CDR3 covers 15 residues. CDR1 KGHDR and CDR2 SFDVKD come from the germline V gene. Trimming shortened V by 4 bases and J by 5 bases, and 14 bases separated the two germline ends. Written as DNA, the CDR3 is TGTGCCACCAGTGAAACCGGACAGAACGACAATGAGCAGTTCTTC. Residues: CATSETGQNDNEQFF.

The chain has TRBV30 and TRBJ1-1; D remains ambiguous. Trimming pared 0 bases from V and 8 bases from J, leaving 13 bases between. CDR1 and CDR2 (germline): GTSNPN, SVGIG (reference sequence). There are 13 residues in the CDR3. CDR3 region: CAWSVRWRHEAFF. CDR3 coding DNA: TGTGCCTGGAGTGTAAGGTGGAGGCACGAAGCTTTCTTT.